Following are 24 T cell receptor beta chains from one sample sequenced in a study of blood T cell repertoires in COVID-19. Clones were sequenced by immunoSEQ multiplex PCR, and TCRdb holds only the in-frame ones, with some missing. The sample holds some 90,000 clones, 89% seen once. The sample was peripheral blood. These receptor sequences come from a man aged 50 to 60 with acute or convalescent COVID-19.

The gene calls are TRBV3-1 (or the pseudogene TRBV3-2) and TRBJ2-5; unclear D gene. Trimming took off 5 bases at V and 1 base at J, with 17 bases between the two ends. CDR1 LGHDT and CDR2 YNNKEL come from the germline V gene (reference sequence). The CDR3 sequence is 16 residues long. The CDR3 DNA follows: TGTGCCAGCAGCTCCTGGCAGGTACAGCTCCAAGAGACCCAGTACTTC. It specifies CASSSWQVQLQETQYF.

This chain links TRBV7-3 with TRBJ2-1; TRBD2 is a possible D gene (5 bases). V was pared by 5 bases and J by 9 bases, with 17 bases between. Germline V gene data show CDR1 as SGHTA and CDR2 as FQGTGA. This CDR3 has 14 amino acids. CDR3 region: CASSRSNLASEQFF. Written as DNA, the CDR3 is TGTGCCAGCAGCCGCTCTAACTTAGCGAGTGAGCAGTTCTTC.

The chain couples TRBV28 to TRBJ1-2, with TRBD1 matching 8 bases. Germline assignment: CDR1 MDHEN and CDR2 SYDVKM. The ends lost 6 bases at V and 8 bases at J; junction bases unmatched: 8. The length of the CDR3 is 13 residues. This CDR3 reads CASRYGTGLGYTF. As DNA, the CDR3 is TGTGCCAGCAGATACGGGACAGGCCTGGGCTACACCTTC.

The chain is built from TRBV21-1 and TRBJ1-1; the D segment call TRBD1 is taken from the table without a DNA check. TRBV21-1 is labeled a pseudogene. The CDR3 contains 14 residues. The CDR3 here is CASSKRQGNTEAFF. The CDR3 nucleotides read TGTGCCAGCAGCAAGAGACAGGGGAACACTGAAGCTTTCTTT.

The rearrangement uses TRBV27 and TRBJ1-4; D is undetermined. Trimming took 5 bases from V and 0 from J, leaving 10 bases between them. The germline V gene encodes CDR1 MNHEY and CDR2 SMNVEV (reference sequence). The CDR3 extends over 15 amino acids. The CDR3 protein is CASSPYFATNEKLFF. In DNA, the CDR3 is TGTGCCAGCAGTCCCTACTTTGCAACTAATGAAAAACTGTTTTTT.

In this sample, this clone turned up a few times. The J gene is TRBJ2-3, the V gene TRBV30; TRBD1 matches 8 bases. Per the germline V gene, CDR1 is GTSNPN and CDR2 is SVGIG (reference sequence). Trimming removed 3 bases from V and 1 base from J; junction bases left unmatched: 9. The CDR3 spans 16 residues. DNA of the CDR3: TGTGCCTGGAGGATACGGGCGGGACAGGGCACAGATACGCAGTATTTT. Translating gives CAWRIRAGQGTDTQYF. Full variable domain (missing parts from reference TRBV30 and TRBJ2-3): SQTIHQWPATLVQPVGSPLSLECTVEGTSNPNLYWYRQAAGRGLQLLFYSVGIGQISSEVPQNLSASRPQDRQFILSSKKLLLSDSGFYLCAWRIRAGQGTDTQYFGPGTRLTVL.

The chain uses TRBV28 and TRBJ2-7; TRBD2 matches 8 bases. V lost 7 bases and J lost 2; bases outside the gene matches: 7. The CDR3 runs 14 residues. CDR1 and CDR2 from the germline V gene are MDHEN and SYDVKM. The CDR3 DNA sequence: TGTGCCAGCAATTCGGGAGGGATAACCTACGAGCAGTACTTC. This encodes CASNSGGITYEQYF.

V gene TRBV7-2 combines with J gene TRBJ2-1; TRBD2 might be the D (7 bases). The germline V gene has CDR1 SGHTA and CDR2 FQGNSA. V dropped 5 bases and J dropped 1 base, with 12 bases sitting between them. The CDR3 covers 15 residues. Here the CDR3 reads CASSPRGLSYNEQFF. Written as DNA, the CDR3 is TGTGCCAGCAGCCCCAGGGGACTATCCTACAATGAGCAGTTCTTC.

V and J are TRBV3-1 (or the pseudogene TRBV3-2) and TRBJ1-3; unclear D gene. The CDR3 contains 14 residues. V dropped 4 bases and J dropped 0 bases, with 7 bases sitting between them. Per germline, CDR1 LGHDT and CDR2 YNNKEL (reference sequence). The CDR3 nucleotides read TGTGCCAGCAGCCCCCTAGGCTCTGGAAACACCATATATTTT. Translation gives CASSPLGSGNTIYF.

The chain uses TRBV11-2 and TRBJ2-2; 10 bases are a match to TRBD2. J was trimmed by 5 bases and V by 11 bases; bases with no gene match: 14. There are 16 residues in the CDR3. The germline CDR1 and CDR2 sequences are SGHAT and FQNNGV. The CDR3 sequence: CAGSLLAGVATGELFF. The CDR3 DNA follows: TGTGCCGGATCCCTTCTAGCGGGGGTAGCGACCGGGGAGCTGTTTTTT.

This chain joins TRBV7-2 and TRBJ1-2; 8 nucleotides line up with TRBD1. CDR3 length: 15 amino acids. The ends lost 4 bases at V and 10 bases at J; junction bases unmatched: 14. CDR1 SGHTA and CDR2 FQGNSA come from the germline V gene. The chain's CDR3 is CASSSPTGAFQYYTF. CDR3 bases: TGTGCCAGCAGCTCCCCGACAGGGGCCTTCCAATACTACACCTTC.

The V call is TRBV6-1, the J call TRBJ2-5; 9 bases agree with TRBD1. Per the germline V gene, CDR1 is MNHNS and CDR2 is SASEGT. The CDR3 loop spans 17 amino acids. J gave up 5 bases and V 3 bases, and 13 bases lay outside the gene matches. For the CDR3, the DNA is TGTGCCAGCAGTGACAGCGAAACAGGGGGCGTAAGGGAGACCCAGTACTTC. It codes for CASSDSETGGVRETQYF.

The CDR3 DNA is TGTGTTAGCTCTGGAAACACCATATATTTT. Its protein product is CVSSGNTIYF. V and J are TRBV9 and TRBJ1-3, with unresolved D. Germline lookup yields CDR1 SGDLS and CDR2 YYNGEE. The CDR3 totals 10 residues.

The chain couples TRBV4-1 to TRBJ1-1, with 8 bases matching TRBD1. V trimming: 1 base; J trimming: 3 bases; junction bases outside the gene matches: 4. Germline V gene lookup returns CDR1 MGHRA and CDR2 YSYEKL. This CDR3 has 15 amino acids. Here the CDR3 reads CASSQGQGTYTEAFF. CDR3 coding DNA: TGCGCCAGCAGCCAAGGACAGGGGACCTACACTGAAGCTTTCTTT.

The rearrangement joins TRBV7-9 to TRBJ1-2; tentative D call: TRBD1 (5 bases). Germline CDR1 reads SEHNR; CDR2 reads FQNEAQ (reference sequence). There are 14 residues in the CDR3. Trimming stripped 5 bases from V and 4 bases from J, with 14 bases between. The CDR3 reads CASSRDGRIYGYTF. CDR3 nucleotides: TGTGCCAGCAGCCGGGACGGGAGAATCTATGGCTACACCTTC.

V is TRBV10-2 and J is TRBJ2-5; D remains ambiguous. The germline CDR1 and CDR2 sequences are WSHSY and SAAADI. The V end was cut by 6 bases, the J end by 3 bases, with 11 bases between. This CDR3 comprises 13 residues. The CDR3 region has the DNA TGCGCCAGCAGCAATCCGGAGAAAGAGACCCAGTACTTC. Residues: CASSNPEKETQYF.

The CDR3 sequence: CASSPGTGGYNEQFF. The DNA of the CDR3 is TGTGCCAGCAGCCCCGGGACAGGGGGCTACAATGAGCAGTTCTTC. The chain employs TRBV3-1 (or the pseudogene TRBV3-2) and TRBJ2-1; TRBD1 matches at 11 bases. CDR1 is LGHDT, CDR2 YNNKEL, per germline (reference sequence). The trim removed 4 bases at V and 3 bases at J, leaving 2 bases unmatched. CDR3 length: 15 amino acids.

V is TRBV10-3 and J is TRBJ2-1, with TRBD2 matching over 7 bases. The junction had 5 bases not matched to a gene; V was cut back by 8 bases and J by 7 bases. Germline CDR1 ENHRY, CDR2 SYGVKD. CDR3 size: 12 residues. CDR3 loop: CAISLGGNEQFF. For the CDR3, the DNA is TGTGCCATCTCTCTGGGGGGGAATGAGCAGTTCTTC.

The V gene is TRBV9, the J gene TRBJ2-1; 7 bases are a match to TRBD1. J gave up 5 bases and V 2 bases, and 1 base lay outside the gene matches. CDR1 is SGDLS, CDR2 YYNGEE, per germline. This CDR3 region has 13 residues. The CDR3 spells CASSVTGDNEQFF. The CDR3 DNA reads TGTGCCAGCAGCGTTACAGGGGACAATGAGCAGTTCTTC.

This clone was found a few times. The rearrangement joins TRBV4-1 to TRBJ1-2, with TRBD1 matching 7 bases. This CDR3 comprises 14 residues. Trimming took 3 bases from V and 8 from J; bases not matched to a gene: 9. Germline V CDR1 and CDR2: MGHRA, YSYEKL. CDR3 nucleotides: TGCGCCAGCAGCCAGGACCTGACAGGGCTGGGCTACACCTTC. Protein: CASSQDLTGLGYTF.

This chain connects TRBV7-2 to TRBJ2-1; the match to TRBD2 covers 11 bases. Germline V gene lookup returns CDR1 SGHTA and CDR2 FQGNSA. J gave up 8 bases and V 5 bases, and 11 bases lay outside the gene matches. CDR3 length equals 16 residues. CDR3 in amino acids: CASSSSSGGSRDEQFF. In DNA, the CDR3 is TGTGCCAGCAGCAGCTCTAGCGGGGGGAGTAGGGATGAGCAGTTCTTC.

The J gene is TRBJ2-5, the V gene TRBV3-1 (or the pseudogene TRBV3-2); 9 bases line up with TRBD2. CDR1 is LGHDT, CDR2 YNNKEL, per germline (reference sequence). Unmatched junction bases numbered 10, after V lost 1 base and J lost 1 base. CDR3 length: 18 amino acids. The CDR3 region is CASSQGGSGGPRQETQYF. The CDR3 bases are TGTGCCAGCAGCCAAGGGGGTAGCGGGGGACCTCGCCAAGAGACCCAGTACTTC.

The rearrangement uses TRBV4-3 and TRBJ1-2, with TRBD1 as a possible D gene (5 bases). CDR1 is LGHNA and CDR2 is YSLEER in the germline V gene. Trimming pared 1 base from V and 5 bases from J, leaving 5 bases between. The CDR3 consists of 12 residues. The CDR3 region has the DNA TGCGCCAGCAGCCAAGGGACATATGGCTACACCTTC. It codes for CASSQGTYGYTF.

The rearrangement links TRBV19 to TRBJ2-1; weak D call: TRBD2 (6 bases). Trimming cost V 1 base and J 3 bases, with 13 bases left between them. The length of the CDR3 is 16 residues. Germline V gives CDR1 LNHDA, CDR2 SQIVND (reference sequence). DNA of the CDR3: TGTGCCAGTAGTATAGGACTAGTGATCAACTACAATGAGCAGTTCTTC. Its protein is CASSIGLVINYNEQFF. The complete variable domain, with remaining parts taken from reference TRBV19 and TRBJ2-1, reads DGGITQSPKYLFRKEGQNVTLSCEQNLNHDAMYWYRQDPGQGLRLIYYSQIVNDFQKGDIAEGYSVSREKKESFPLTVTSAQKNPTAFYLCASSIGLVINYNEQFFGPGTRLTVL.